Detailed here is one TCR beta chain. The source of the sample is a study of blood T cell repertoires in COVID-19. For the study at large: The study drew acute and convalescent COVID-19 samples from the United States, Italy and Spain. From T cells, B-cell-depleted T cells, or PBMCs came the material, which was cDNA or gDNA.

In the authors' methods: Amplifying reference gene primers gave estimates of nucleated cell counts. TCRdb keeps only in-frame clones here, not all; method: immunoSEQ multiplex PCR. D and trimming were read from the DNA, whereas the V and J calls and clone size are those reported in that table. The table has about 230,000 clones, around four fifths seen once; the top ten hold about 2.5%. The CDR3 runs to 16 residues. CDR1 and CDR2 (germline): MGHRA, YSYEKL. Between the trimmed V and J ends, which lost 6 bases and 0 bases, there was a span of 12 bases. The chain is built from TRBV4-1 and TRBJ1-6, with D maybe TRBD1 (6 bases). The material sequenced was peripheral blood. This sequence was found in a woman between 65 and 79 years old with active or convalescent COVID-19. CDR3 sequence reads: CASRMGHSSYNSPLHF. The CDR3 nucleotides read TGCGCCAGCAGGATGGGACATAGCTCCTATAATTCACCCCTCCACTTT.